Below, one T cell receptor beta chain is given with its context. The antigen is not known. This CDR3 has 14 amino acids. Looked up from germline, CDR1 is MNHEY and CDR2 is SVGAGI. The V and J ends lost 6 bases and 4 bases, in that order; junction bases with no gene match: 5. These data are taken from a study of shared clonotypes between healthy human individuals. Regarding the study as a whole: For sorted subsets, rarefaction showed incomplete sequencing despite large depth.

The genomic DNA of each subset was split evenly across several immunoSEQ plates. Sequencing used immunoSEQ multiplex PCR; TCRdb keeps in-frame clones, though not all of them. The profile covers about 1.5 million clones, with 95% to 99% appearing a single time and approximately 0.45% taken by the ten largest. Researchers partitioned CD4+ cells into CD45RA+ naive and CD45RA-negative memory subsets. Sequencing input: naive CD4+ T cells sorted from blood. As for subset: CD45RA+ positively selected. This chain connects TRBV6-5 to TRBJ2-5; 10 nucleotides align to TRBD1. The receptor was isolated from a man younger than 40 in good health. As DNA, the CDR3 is TGTGCCAGCAGCCGGGACAGGGGCGGAGAGACCCAGTACTTC. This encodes CASSRDRGGETQYF.